The 32 T cell receptor beta chains in this list originate from one sample, sequenced in a study of blood T cell repertoires in COVID-19. Libraries were prepared by immunoSEQ multiplex PCR; TCRdb keeps only in-frame clonotypes and omits some of them. The sample comprises around 300,000 clones, 75% to 90% of which are singletons, and less than 15% rests with the top ten. The sample consisted of peripheral blood. The origin of the receptors is a woman aged 70-85 years with COVID-19, enrolled during active disease.

This rearrangement joins TRBV20-1 to TRBJ2-7; 7 nucleotides match TRBD1. CDR1 and CDR2 from the germline V gene are DFQATT and SNEGSKA (reference sequence). The V gene end was trimmed by 5 bases and the J gene end by 4 bases; junction bases not matched to a gene: 2. The CDR3 runs to 11 residues. CDR3 coding DNA: TGCAGTGCTTCGACAGGGTACGAGCAGTACTTC. Translating it yields CSASTGYEQYF.

The chain uses TRBV18 and TRBJ1-4; 7 positions match TRBD1. The CDR3 consists of 15 residues. Trimming took 4 bases from V and 0 from J; bases not matched to a gene: 2. Germline values: CDR1 KGHSH, CDR2 LQKENI. The CDR3, as DNA: TGTGCCAGCTCACAGGGGGCTGCAACTAATGAAAAACTGTTTTTT. The encoded protein is CASSQGAATNEKLFF.

The chain is built from TRBV29-1 and TRBJ2-1; D remains unclear. Per germline, CDR1 SQVTM and CDR2 ANQGSEA. Trimming shortened V by 6 bases and J by 1 base, and 13 bases separated the two germline ends. This CDR3 is 14 amino acids long. CDR3 in amino acids: CSVALIRSYNEQFF. The DNA of the CDR3 is TGCAGCGTAGCACTCATTCGGTCCTACAATGAGCAGTTCTTC.

The genes are TRBV7-3 and TRBJ2-1; 9 positions match TRBD2. Per the germline V gene, CDR1 is SGHTA and CDR2 is FQGTGA. The junction had 1 base not matched to a gene; V was cut back by 2 bases and J by 2 bases. The length of the CDR3 is 15 residues. Written as DNA, the CDR3 is TGTGCCAGCAGCTTAGCGGGGGGGCCCTACAATGAGCAGTTCTTC. It codes for CASSLAGGPYNEQFF.

The gene calls are TRBV7-9 and TRBJ1-3; D unresolved. From germline, CDR1 is SEHNR and CDR2 FQNEAQ (reference sequence). This CDR3 contains 15 residues. The V end was cut by 4 bases, the J end by 0 bases, with 10 bases between. The CDR3 DNA reads as TGTGCCAGCAGCTCCCCAGCGGCCTCTGGAAACACCATATATTTT. Its translation: CASSSPAASGNTIYF.

The chain links TRBV7-2 to TRBJ2-3; maybe TRBD1 (6 bases). This CDR3 is 14 amino acids long. The germline V gene has CDR1 SGHTA and CDR2 FQGNSA. Trimming shortened V by 3 bases and J by 3 bases, and 10 bases separated the two germline ends. Here the CDR3 reads CASSFLGQTDTQYF. In DNA, the CDR3 is TGTGCCAGCAGCTTCTTAGGACAGACAGATACGCAGTATTTT.

This clone was seen a few times. The chain carries TRBV6-5 and TRBJ2-1, with TRBD1 matching over 9 bases. CDR1 is MNHEY and CDR2 is SVGAGI in the germline V gene. Losses at the gene ends were 4 bases for V and 8 bases for J; bases not matched to a gene: 6. The CDR3 is made up of 14 amino acids. Here the CDR3 reads CASSFRTGEYEQFF. The DNA for the CDR3 is TGTGCCAGCAGTTTCCGGACAGGGGAATATGAGCAGTTCTTC.

V and J are TRBV28 and TRBJ1-6; tentative D call: TRBD1 (6 bases). Deletions cut 2 bases from V and 9 bases from J, with 17 bases between. The CDR3 is made up of 16 amino acids. The germline V gene has CDR1 MDHEN and CDR2 SYDVKM. As DNA, the CDR3 is TGTGCCAGCAGTTTACCATCAGGACAGTCACTTTCACCCCTCCACTTT. Translating it yields CASSLPSGQSLSPLHF.

The V call is TRBV13, the J call TRBJ2-3, with 11 bases lining up with TRBD1. The V gene's germline CDR1 is PRHDT and CDR2 FYEKMQ (reference sequence). V was pared by 4 bases and J by 3 bases, with 9 bases of the junction left unmatched. The CDR3 length is 17 residues. Here the CDR3 DNA reads TGTGCCAGCAGCTCATCACGGACAGGGGGCTCGACAGATACGCAGTATTTT. It is translated as CASSSSRTGGSTDTQYF.

This chain uses TRBV5-8 with TRBJ2-3, with 11 nucleotides matching TRBD2. Looked up from germline, CDR1 is SGHTS and CDR2 is YDEGEE. V shed 4 bases and J 3 bases; nucleotides not matched to a gene: 4. The CDR3 sequence is 15 residues long. Here the CDR3 DNA reads TGTGCCAGCAGCGATGGGACTAGCGGAACAGATACGCAGTATTTT. This encodes CASSDGTSGTDTQYF.

The chain joins TRBV5-1 to TRBJ2-7; the match to TRBD1 covers 8 bases. This CDR3 is 16 amino acids long. With V trimmed by 1 base and J by 3 bases, 9 bases remained unmatched. Germline CDR1 reads SGHRS; CDR2 reads YFSETQ. This chain's CDR3 is CASSLMPDRGHYEQYF. For the CDR3, the DNA is TGCGCCAGCAGCTTGATGCCCGACAGGGGACACTACGAGCAGTACTTC.

The chain carries TRBV12-5 and TRBJ1-2; TRBD1 agrees at 11 bases. Germline V gives CDR1 LGHNT, CDR2 FRNRAP. Trimming cost V 5 bases and J 8 bases; bases outside gene matches: 7. CDR3 size: 14 residues. The CDR3 sequence is CASGVDRGLLGYTF. For the CDR3, the DNA is TGTGCTAGTGGTGTGGACAGGGGGCTCCTGGGCTACACCTTC.

The V gene is TRBV10-3, the J gene TRBJ1-1; D call uncertain. From germline, CDR1 is ENHRY and CDR2 SYGVKD. Deletions cut 3 bases from V and 5 bases from J, with 7 bases between. The CDR3 runs to 12 residues. CDR3 region: CAISDKATEAFF. The CDR3 region has the DNA TGTGCCATCAGTGACAAAGCGACTGAAGCTTTCTTT.

This chain links TRBV2 with TRBJ1-4; no clear D gene. This CDR3 has 11 residues. Trimming left V 3 bases short and J 11 bases short, with 7 bases between. Germline V CDR1 and CDR2: SNHLY, FYNNEI. CDR3 region: CASSDWEKLFF. The CDR3 DNA sequence: TGTGCCAGCAGTGACTGGGAGAAACTGTTTTTT. The full variable domain, completed using reference TRBV2 and TRBJ1-4, is EPEVTQTPSHQVTQMGQEVILRCVPISNHLYFYWYRQILGQKVEFLVSFYNNEISEKSEIFDDQFSVERPDGSNFTLKIRSTKLEDSAMYFCASSDWEKLFFGSGTQLSVL.

V gene TRBV19 combines with J gene TRBJ1-5, with D possibly TRBD1 on 5 matching bases. The CDR3 totals 14 residues. V was clipped by 1 base and J by 7 bases, with 11 bases between them. The germline V gene encodes CDR1 LNHDA and CDR2 SQIVND (reference sequence). The CDR3 DNA reads TGTGCCAGTAGTATAGGTGACGGGGGACAGCCCCAGCATTTT. Its translation: CASSIGDGGQPQHF.

The chain couples TRBV7-3 to TRBJ1-2, with a possible D match to TRBD1 (5 bases). Trimming pared 5 bases from V and 9 bases from J, leaving 10 bases between. This CDR3 spans 11 amino acids. CDR1 is SGHTA and CDR2 is FQGTGA in the germline V gene. The CDR3 region has the DNA TGTGCCAGCAGCACCAAGGACAGCTACACCTTC. This codes for CASSTKDSYTF.

The chain combines TRBV12-5 with TRBJ1-2, with D perhaps matching TRBD1 (6 bases). Germline V lookup: CDR1 LGHNT, CDR2 FRNRAP. This CDR3 has 15 residues. V lost 6 bases and J lost 5, with 19 bases in between. CDR3 DNA: TGTGCTAGTGGCTCGGGGCTGGGGGCTTCTTATGGCTACACCTTC. It codes for CASGSGLGASYGYTF.

The rearrangement uses TRBV30 and TRBJ1-5; possible D gene TRBD1, 6 bases. V was clipped by 3 bases and J by 5 bases, with 11 bases between them. The germline gives CDR1 GTSNPN, CDR2 SVGIG (reference sequence). This CDR3 contains 13 residues. Here the CDR3 DNA reads TGTGCCTGGAGGGCAGGGGTCGATCAGCCCCAGCATTTT. Translation: CAWRAGVDQPQHF.

The V and J genes are TRBV7-9 and TRBJ1-6; D possibly corresponds to TRBD1 (5 bases). From germline, CDR1 is SEHNR and CDR2 FQNEAQ (reference sequence). The V gene lost 5 bases and the J gene lost 6 bases, with 17 bases spanning the gap. The CDR3 consists of 16 residues. CDR3 sequence (DNA): TGTGCCAGCAGCCCCCGTTGGGGGGGGATTAATTCACCCCTCCACTTT. This sequence encodes CASSPRWGGINSPLHF.

This clone is a singleton in its sample. The chain has TRBV7-9 and TRBJ1-5; tentative D call: TRBD1 (6 bases). The germline V and J ends were trimmed by 0 bases and 7 bases, with 16 bases remaining between them. CDR3 length equals 16 residues. The germline V gene encodes CDR1 SEHNR and CDR2 FQNEAQ (reference sequence). CDR3 nucleotide sequence: TGTGCCAGCAGCTTAGCTCTCAGGGGTATTGAGCAGCCCCAGCATTTT. Translating gives CASSLALRGIEQPQHF.

The J gene is TRBJ1-2, the V gene TRBV6-6; possibly TRBD1 for D (5 bases). The CDR3 is made up of 15 amino acids. CDR1 MNHNY and CDR2 SVGAGI come from the germline V gene (reference sequence). With 0 bases removed from V and 4 bases from J, the gap between germline ends came to 12 bases. In DNA form, the CDR3 reads TGTGCCAGCAGTTACTCATCAGGGCGTCTCTATGGCTACACCTTC. It yields the protein CASSYSSGRLYGYTF.

The CDR3 loop is CASSLDVSSEAFF. The CDR3, as DNA: TGTGCCAGCAGCTTAGATGTCTCGAGTGAAGCTTTCTTT. The rearrangement links TRBV7-2 to TRBJ1-1; D not resolved. The length of the CDR3 is 13 residues. Trimming took 1 base from V and 7 from J, leaving 10 bases between them. The V gene's germline CDR1 is SGHTA and CDR2 FQGNSA. The full variable domain, rest sourced from reference TRBV7-2 and TRBJ1-1, is GAGVSQSPSNKVTEKGKDVELRCDPISGHTALYWYRQSLGQGLEFLIYFQGNSAPDKSGLPSDRFSAERTGGSVSTLTIQRTQQEDSAVYLCASSLDVSSEAFFGQGTRLTVV.

This clone was seen once. V is TRBV24-1 and J is TRBJ1-2, with 11 bases matching TRBD1. V lost 6 bases, J lost 6 bases, and 5 bases stayed unmatched. Germline-derived CDR1 and CDR2 are KGHDR and SFDVKD. CDR3 size: 14 residues. CDR3 loop: CATSPGQGENGYTF. The CDR3 DNA is TGTGCCACCAGTCCGGGACAGGGGGAGAATGGCTACACCTTC.

The CDR3 DNA reads TGTGCCAGCAGCCAAGTGGCGGGGGCTGAGACCCAGTACTTC. It is translated as CASSQVAGAETQYF. J is TRBJ2-5 and V is TRBV14; TRBD2 is a possible D gene (7 bases). Germline-derived CDR1 and CDR2 are SGHDN and FVKESK. The CDR3 covers 14 residues. V was clipped by 1 base and J by 5 bases, with 11 bases between them.

The chain recombines TRBV19 with TRBJ1-2; 10 bases map to TRBD1. CDR3 length: 12 amino acids. The junction had 7 bases not matched to a gene; V was cut back by 10 bases and J by 8 bases. The germline V gene encodes CDR1 LNHDA and CDR2 SQIVND (reference sequence). Written as DNA, the CDR3 is TGTGCCACACCCGGGACAGGGGACGGCTACACCTTC. It encodes CATPGTGDGYTF.

This sequence joins TRBV24-1 and TRBJ2-7, with a possible D match to TRBD2 (6 bases). This CDR3 has 13 residues. Between the trimmed V and J ends, which lost 9 bases and 6 bases, there was a span of 17 bases. Germline V gives CDR1 KGHDR, CDR2 SFDVKD. The CDR3 is CATQGTPVGEQYF. The CDR3 DNA follows: TGTGCCACCCAAGGGACTCCCGTGGGCGAGCAGTACTTC.

This clone was seen repeatedly, ten times or more. The chain recombines TRBV5-6 with TRBJ1-2; D uncertain. The length of the CDR3 is 14 residues. The germline CDR1 and CDR2 sequences are SGHDT and YYEEEE. Trimming stripped 0 bases from V and 4 bases from J, with 10 bases between. CDR3 in amino acids: CASSLVFGGYGYTF. DNA of the CDR3: TGTGCCAGCAGCTTGGTGTTCGGAGGCTATGGCTACACCTTC.

This clone was seen once. The chain has TRBV15 and TRBJ1-5; a weak D match, TRBD1 (5 bases). In germline, CDR1 is LNHNV, CDR2 YYDKDF (reference sequence). Trimming stripped 3 bases from V and 0 bases from J, with 12 bases between. CDR3 size: 16 residues. CDR3 DNA: TGTGCCACCAGCAGGGAATCTACAGGTAGCAATCAGCCCCAGCATTTT. Protein product: CATSRESTGSNQPQHF.

This rearrangement joins TRBV7-2 to TRBJ1-5; D unresolved. Germline V CDR1 and CDR2: SGHTA, FQGNSA. V was cut by 1 base and J by 9 bases, with 7 bases left in between. This CDR3 is built from 12 residues. In DNA form, the CDR3 reads TGTGCCAGCAGCTTAGGTCCAGGGCCCCAGCATTTT. This encodes CASSLGPGPQHF.

This clone showed up just once. The rearrangement joins TRBV12-5 to TRBJ1-1; 9 bases match TRBD1. The CDR3 covers 17 residues. The V gene's germline CDR1 is LGHNT and CDR2 FRNRAP. Germline trimming cut 0 bases from V and 0 bases from J; bases unmatched to any gene: 5. CDR3 protein: CASGLVLGQGMNTEAFF. The CDR3 DNA sequence: TGTGCTAGTGGTTTGGTCCTGGGACAGGGAATGAACACTGAAGCTTTCTTT.

Only one count was recorded for this clone. This chain uses TRBV4-1 with TRBJ1-2; D possibly corresponds to TRBD1 (5 bases). Per the germline V gene, CDR1 is MGHRA and CDR2 is YSYEKL. Trimming pared 7 bases from V and 2 bases from J, leaving 14 bases between. The CDR3 has 14 residues. The CDR3 coding sequence is TGCGCCAGCAACCTGGAGGGGTCCAACTATGGCTACACCTTC. This gives the protein CASNLEGSNYGYTF.

The chain combines TRBV5-8 with TRBJ1-1; D is possibly TRBD1 (5 bases). V shed 4 bases and J shed 1 base, with 14 bases lying between them. Germline V gene sequence: CDR1 SGHTS, CDR2 YDEGEE. This CDR3 has 15 amino acids. The CDR3: CASSPVGGRNTEAFF. The CDR3 DNA follows: TGTGCCAGCAGCCCCGTCGGGGGTAGGAACACTGAAGCTTTCTTT.